Listed here is a single TCR beta chain. These data are taken from a study of OX40 agonist ivuxolimab in advanced cancers. Looked up from germline, CDR1 is SGHRS and CDR2 is YFSETQ. V was shortened by 2 bases and J by 4 bases, with 11 bases between the two germline ends. The CDR3 is made up of 14 amino acids. Sequencing used immunoSEQ multiplex PCR; TCRdb keeps in-frame clones, though not all of them. The sample has about 74,000 clones; more than 65% are singletons. The material sequenced was CD4+ or CD8+ T cells sorted from blood, taken in a trial of the OX40 agonist ivuxolimab. The chain uses TRBV5-1 and TRBJ2-3; no clear D gene. The sequence came from an adult with an advanced solid tumor such as melanoma, head and neck, liver or kidney cancer. CDR3: CASSFGQDADTQYF. In DNA, the CDR3 is TGCGCCAGCAGCTTTGGTCAGGACGCAGATACGCAGTATTTT.